This T cell receptor beta chain was obtained from a study of T cell changes during pregnancy in multiple sclerosis. Libraries were prepared by immunoSEQ multiplex PCR; TCRdb keeps only in-frame clonotypes and omits some of them. The sample contains roughly 93,000 clones, more than 85% of which appear only once. The specimen was peripheral blood, collected in the first trimester of pregnancy. The TCR was taken from a female donor in good health, enrolled as a control in a pregnancy study.

This chain's CDR3 is CASRLDRDTEAFF. CDR3 coding DNA: TGTGCCAGCAGACTTGACAGGGACACTGAAGCTTTCTTT. The chain is built from TRBV7-3 and TRBJ1-1; TRBD1 agrees at 7 bases. The CDR3 is made up of 13 amino acids. Trimming cost V 6 bases and J 3 bases; bases outside gene matches: 4. CDR1 SGHTA and CDR2 FQGTGA come from the germline V gene.